This TCR beta chain originates from a study of shared clonotypes between healthy human individuals. In the case of this clone: This may arise from a read error, as a much more abundant clone is one base away. The same CDR3 can be traced to other DNA sequences in this sample.

Germline trimming cut 1 base from V and 7 bases from J; bases unmatched to any gene: 17. The germline CDR1 and CDR2 sequences are MDHEN and SYDVKM. The CDR3 has 18 amino acids. Profiled with immunoSEQ multiplex PCR; TCRdb holds only in-frame clones, not every one. The profile shows 450,000 or so clones, approximately 71% of them singletons. Every contributor of samples was a Caucasian grown-up residing in Nashville, Tennessee. The TCR was taken from a woman in her forties in good health. Some clones in this sample may be carry-over from other donors' samples. The gene calls are TRBV28 and TRBJ2-7; TRBD2 agrees at 9 bases. Input material: PBMCs. CDR3 residues: CASSLYPFRGTSNYEQYF. CDR3 nucleotide sequence: TGTGCCAGCAGTTTATACCCATTCCGCGGGACTAGCAACTATGAGCAGTACTTC.